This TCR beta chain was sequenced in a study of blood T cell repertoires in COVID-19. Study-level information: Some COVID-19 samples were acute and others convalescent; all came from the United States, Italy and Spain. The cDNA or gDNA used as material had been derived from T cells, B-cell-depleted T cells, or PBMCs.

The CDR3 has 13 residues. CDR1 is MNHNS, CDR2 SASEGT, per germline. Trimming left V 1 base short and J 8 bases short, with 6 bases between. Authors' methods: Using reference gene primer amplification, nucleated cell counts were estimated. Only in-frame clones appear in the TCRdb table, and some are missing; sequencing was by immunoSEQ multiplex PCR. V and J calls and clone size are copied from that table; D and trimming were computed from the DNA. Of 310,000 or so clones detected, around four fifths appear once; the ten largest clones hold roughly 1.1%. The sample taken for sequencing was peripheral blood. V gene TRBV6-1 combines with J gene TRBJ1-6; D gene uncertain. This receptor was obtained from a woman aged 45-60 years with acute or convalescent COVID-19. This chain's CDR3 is CASSEESYSPLHF. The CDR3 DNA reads TGTGCCAGCAGTGAAGAAAGCTATTCACCCCTCCACTTT.